The next 20 T cell receptor beta chains were all read from a single sample in a study of cytomegalovirus exposure and HLA in healthy donors. The PCR was carried out with 60 Vbeta primers and 13 Jbeta primers. The repertoire was sequenced with immunoSEQ multiplex PCR; TCRdb's copy has only in-frame clones and lacks some. The data show approximately 100,000 clones, around 86% seen once. Material for sequencing was PBMCs. Every receptor here comes from a woman in her twenties or thirties in good health and CMV-seronegative.

This clone came up once. The chain uses TRBV30 and TRBJ2-5; D is perhaps TRBD1 (6 bases). CDR3 length: 12 residues. Germline V gene lookup returns CDR1 GTSNPN and CDR2 SVGIG (reference sequence). V lost 7 bases and J lost 11, with 20 bases in between. CDR3 coding DNA: TGTGCCTACAGGGACGGGGACCTGGGGCAGTACTTC. Protein product: CAYRDGDLGQYF. The full variable domain, rest sourced from reference TRBV30 and TRBJ2-5, is SQTIHQWPATLVQPVGSPLSLECTVEGTSNPNLYWYRQAAGRGLQLLFYSVGIGQISSEVPQNLSASRPQDRQFILSSKKLLLSDSGFYLCAYRDGDLGQYFGPGTRLLVL.

J is TRBJ2-1 and V is TRBV28; D uncertain. Trimming removed 3 bases at V and 9 bases at J, with 3 bases between. There are 10 residues in the CDR3. Per the germline V gene, CDR1 is MDHEN and CDR2 is SYDVKM. CDR3 nucleotide sequence: TGTGCCAGCAGTTTCGGTGAGCAGTTCTTC. Its translation: CASSFGEQFF.

CDR3: CAISVQGMNEQYF. CDR3 nucleotides: TGTGCCATCAGTGTGCAGGGGATGAACGAGCAGTACTTC. The rearrangement joins TRBV10-3 to TRBJ2-7, with D perhaps matching TRBD1 (6 bases). Trimming shortened V by 4 bases and J by 5 bases, and 12 bases separated the two germline ends. The germline CDR1 and CDR2 sequences are ENHRY and SYGVKD. The CDR3 has 13 residues.

This chain links TRBV6-6 with TRBJ2-7; 11 nucleotides align to TRBD2. This CDR3 contains 15 residues. Germline assignment: CDR1 MNHNY and CDR2 SVGAGI (reference sequence). V lost 5 bases to trimming and J lost 4 bases; unmatched junction nucleotides: 7. CDR3 sequence (DNA): TGTGCCAGCAGTGGCCTAGCGGGAGGCCAATACGAGCAGTACTTC. Protein sequence: CASSGLAGGQYEQYF.

This clone was counted a single time. This CDR3 is CASSLSGGVGGELFF. CDR3 bases: TGCGCCAGCAGCTTGTCAGGGGGCGTTGGCGGGGAGCTGTTTTTT. This chain joins TRBV5-1 and TRBJ2-2; 8 bases agree with TRBD1. J lost 7 bases, V lost 1 base, and 6 bases had no gene match. The CDR3 consists of 15 residues. Germline lookup yields CDR1 SGHRS and CDR2 YFSETQ.

V usage is TRBV5-6 and J usage is TRBJ1-1, with D unclear. Germline V gene data show CDR1 as SGHDT and CDR2 as YYEEEE. The CDR3 has 11 residues. Trimming shortened V by 5 bases and J by 8 bases, and 10 bases separated the two germline ends. The CDR3 region is CASRTEGEAFF. For the CDR3, the DNA is TGTGCCAGCAGAACGGAGGGAGAAGCTTTCTTT. Based on the CDR3 plus reference TRBV5-6 and TRBJ1-1, the full variable domain is DAGVTQSPTHLIKTRGQQVTLRCSPKSGHDTVSWYQQALGQGPQFIFQYYEEEERQRGNFPDRFSGHQFPNYSSELNVNALLLGDSALYLCASRTEGEAFFGQGTRLTVV.

The chain couples TRBV7-9 to TRBJ2-3, with 10 bases that match TRBD2. Losses at the gene ends were 3 bases for V and 2 bases for J; bases not matched to a gene: 2. CDR1 and CDR2 from the germline V gene are SEHNR and FQNEAQ (reference sequence). The CDR3 loop spans 15 amino acids. CDR3 nucleotide sequence: TGTGCCAGCAGCTTGACTAGCGGGTCCACAGATACGCAGTATTTT. As protein: CASSLTSGSTDTQYF.

The V gene is TRBV7-3, the J gene TRBJ2-1; 11 bases line up with TRBD2. The trim removed 5 bases at V and 10 bases at J, leaving 10 bases unmatched. The CDR3 has 15 amino acids. Germline CDR1 is SGHTA and CDR2 is FQGTGA. The CDR3 bases are TGTGCCAGCAGCCCGACTAGCGGGACCCTTTGGGAGCAGTTCTTC. Its translation is CASSPTSGTLWEQFF. The full variable domain, in which reference TRBV7-3 and TRBJ2-1 provide the parts outside the CDR3, is GAGVSQTPSNKVTEKGKYVELRCDPISGHTALYWYRQSLGQGPEFLIYFQGTGAADDSGLPNDRFFAVRPEGSVSTLKIQRTERGDSAVYLCASSPTSGTLWEQFFGPGTRLTVL.

The chain is built from TRBV18 and TRBJ1-5; D is undetermined. CDR3 length: 15 residues. V was cut by 3 bases and J by 6 bases, with 15 bases left in between. Germline CDR1 is KGHSH and CDR2 is LQKENI. For the CDR3, the DNA is TGTGCCAGCTCACCGAAGGTGGGCGCGGGTCAGCCCCAGCATTTT. This encodes CASSPKVGAGQPQHF.

The J gene is TRBJ2-7, the V gene TRBV28; 7 nucleotides agree with TRBD1. Germline CDR1 reads MDHEN; CDR2 reads SYDVKM. This CDR3 region has 14 residues. The junction had 5 bases not matched to a gene; V was cut back by 5 bases and J by 1 base. CDR3 residues: CASSTLDRSYEQYF. In DNA form, the CDR3 reads TGTGCCAGCAGTACCTTGGACAGGTCCTACGAGCAGTACTTC.

This chain links TRBV10-3 with TRBJ2-6; D possibly corresponds to TRBD2 (5 bases). This CDR3 region has 17 residues. Trimming took 1 base from V and 0 from J, leaving 10 bases between them. Germline CDR1 and CDR2: ENHRY and SYGVKD. CDR3: CAISELAPNSGANVLTF. CDR3 nucleotide sequence: TGTGCCATCAGTGAGTTAGCGCCTAACTCTGGGGCCAACGTCCTGACTTTC.

This clone was recorded once. This chain joins TRBV11-2 and TRBJ2-2; 9 bases agree with TRBD1. There are 14 residues in the CDR3. The germline V gene encodes CDR1 SGHAT and CDR2 FQNNGV. V was pared by 2 bases and J by 8 bases, with 3 bases of the junction left unmatched. CDR3 sequence: CASSLNRGPGELFF. CDR3 in DNA: TGTGCCAGCAGCTTAAACAGGGGGCCTGGGGAGCTGTTTTTT. Looking up the rest from reference TRBV11-2 and TRBJ2-2 gives the full variable domain: EAGVAQSPRYKIIEKRQSVAFWCNPISGHATLYWYQQILGQGPKLLIQFQNNGVVDDSQLPKDRFSAERLKGVDSTLKIQPAKLEDSAVYLCASSLNRGPGELFFGEGSRLTVL.

The chain links TRBV7-8 to TRBJ2-7, with 9 bases fitting TRBD2. Germline trimming cut 4 bases from V and 3 bases from J; bases unmatched to any gene: 7. In germline, CDR1 is SGHVS, CDR2 FQNEAQ. The CDR3 sequence is 15 residues long. This CDR3 is CASSSRTSVDYEQYF. The CDR3 DNA reads TGTGCCAGCAGCTCCCGGACTAGCGTAGACTACGAGCAGTACTTC. Supplemented by reference TRBV7-8 and TRBJ2-7, the full variable domain reads GAGVSQSPRYKVAKRGQDVALRCDPISGHVSLFWYQQALGQGPEFLTYFQNEAQLDKSGLPSDRFFAERPEGSVSTLKIQRTQQEDSAVYLCASSSRTSVDYEQYFGPGTRLTVT.

Of note for this clone: One end of the junction does not line up with germline, which may come from a read error. The same CDR3 can be traced to other DNA sequences in this sample. In DNA, the CDR3 is TGTGCCAGCAGCGGGGGGACTAGCGGGATCTACGAGCAATACTTC. As protein: CASSGGTSGIYEQYF. This chain joins TRBV9 and TRBJ2-7, with 13 bases matching TRBD2. Germline V CDR1 and CDR2: SGDLS, YYNGEE. This CDR3 comprises 15 residues.

The chain uses TRBV28 and TRBJ2-5, with 12 nucleotides matching TRBD2. This CDR3 is 15 amino acids long. J gave up 1 base and V 5 bases, and 2 bases lay outside the gene matches. Germline V gene lookup returns CDR1 MDHEN and CDR2 SYDVKM. The CDR3 is CASSETSGSQETQYF. In DNA, the CDR3 is TGTGCCAGCAGTGAGACTAGCGGGAGCCAAGAGACCCAGTACTTC.

The gene calls are TRBV10-3 and TRBJ2-3, with 9 bases fitting TRBD1. Per the germline V gene, CDR1 is ENHRY and CDR2 is SYGVKD. V shed 1 base, J shed 1 base, and the junction held 6 bases outside the gene matches. CDR3 length: 17 residues. CDR3 sequence: CAISEYSTGGGTDTQYF. The CDR3 region has the DNA TGTGCCATCAGTGAGTATTCAACAGGGGGCGGCACAGATACGCAGTATTTT.

The CDR3 spells CASTRDLQGEQFF. DNA for the CDR3: TGTGCCAGCACCAGGGACCTACAGGGTGAGCAGTTCTTC. This rearrangement joins TRBV6-1 to TRBJ2-1; TRBD1 might be the D (6 bases). Germline V gives CDR1 MNHNS, CDR2 SASEGT. This CDR3 is built from 13 residues. The V gene lost 7 bases and the J gene lost 9 bases, with 16 bases spanning the gap.

J is TRBJ2-7 and V is TRBV19, with 14 bases aligning to TRBD2. The germline V gene has CDR1 LNHDA and CDR2 SQIVND (reference sequence). This CDR3 is 15 amino acids long. Germline trimming cut 3 bases from V and 3 bases from J; bases unmatched to any gene: 1. CDR3 in DNA: TGTGCCAGTAGTATTGGACTAGCGGGAGGCTACGAGCAGTACTTC. Translating it yields CASSIGLAGGYEQYF.

A few counts support this clone. CDR3 in DNA: TGTGCCAGCTACACTCCTTTCGACCCCCCAAGCGCCGGCAATGAGCAGTTCTTC. Protein: CASYTPFDPPSAGNEQFF. The gene calls are TRBV2 and TRBJ2-1; D not resolved. Deletions cut 8 bases from V and 6 bases from J, with 29 bases between. CDR3 length: 18 residues. Germline V gene data show CDR1 as SNHLY and CDR2 as FYNNEI.

A word on this clone: The same CDR3 arises from other DNA sequences in this sample as well. The chain employs TRBV7-2 and TRBJ2-3; 7 bases are shared with TRBD2. The CDR3 has 15 residues. Germline values: CDR1 SGHTA, CDR2 FQGNSA. V lost 1 base and J lost 1; bases outside the gene matches: 2. The DNA for the CDR3 is TGTGCCAGCAGCTTAGATGGGGGGGGCACAGATACGCAGTATTTT. Translation: CASSLDGGGTDTQYF.